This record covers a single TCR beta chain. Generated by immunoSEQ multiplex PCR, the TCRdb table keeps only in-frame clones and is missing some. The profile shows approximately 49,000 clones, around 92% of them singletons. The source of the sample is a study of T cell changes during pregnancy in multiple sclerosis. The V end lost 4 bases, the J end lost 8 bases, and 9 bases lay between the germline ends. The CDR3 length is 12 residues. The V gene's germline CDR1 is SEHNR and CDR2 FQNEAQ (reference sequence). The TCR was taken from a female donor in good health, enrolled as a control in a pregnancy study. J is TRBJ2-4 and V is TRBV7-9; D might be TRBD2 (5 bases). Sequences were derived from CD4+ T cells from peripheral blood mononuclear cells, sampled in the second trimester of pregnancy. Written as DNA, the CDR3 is TGTGCCAGCAGCTACCAGGAGGACATTCAGTACTTC. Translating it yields CASSYQEDIQYF.